The 27 T cell receptor beta chains below come from one sample, sequenced in a study of blood T cells in healthy people across ages (dated by TCRdb to between 2014 and 2017). The method behind the library was 5' RACE. The instrument given in TCRdb is Illumina HiSeq 2500. A second PCR of roughly 7 to 12 cycles was performed with a sample-barcoded 5' primer and a J-beta primer mix. TCRdb reprocessing: public reads trimmed at Q25 with fastp, clones called with MiXCR, in-frame beta chains kept. A single entry per CDR3 protein holds the most common genes and DNA from its merged rows. For this sample there are roughly 1,000,000 distinct CDR3 sequences; around 27% appear just once. The ten largest account for 0.65% to 0.75% of the sample. The data also belong to a second study, concerning T cells of mothers and their children.

Material: blood. The source of these receptors is a girl aged 2-15 years in good health.

V usage is TRBV7-2 and J usage is TRBJ2-7; D call uncertain. Germline V gene data show CDR1 as SGHTA and CDR2 as FQGNSA. CDR3 length: 15 residues. V lost 5 bases to trimming and J lost 0 bases, with 14 bases between them. The CDR3 protein is CASSPPGKSSYEQYF. CDR3 bases: TGTGCCAGCAGCCCCCCAGGAAAGAGCTCCTACGAGCAGTACTTC.

A few counts support this clonotype. The rearrangement uses TRBV7-9 and TRBJ2-7; perhaps TRBD1 as D (5 bases). Trimming pared 5 bases from V and 0 bases from J, leaving 14 bases between. CDR1 and CDR2 (germline): SEHNR, FQNEAQ (reference sequence). The CDR3 is made up of 15 amino acids. CDR3 sequence: CASSASGWSSYEQYF. CDR3 nucleotide sequence: TGTGCCAGCAGCGCCTCAGGGTGGAGCTCCTACGAGCAGTACTTC.

This clonotype was found a few times. A junction boundary mismatches the germline segment, possibly from a read error. This sequence joins TRBV2 and TRBJ2-4; 11 nucleotides line up with TRBD2. This CDR3 spans 17 amino acids. CDR1 SNHLY and CDR2 FYNNEI come from the germline V gene. The CDR3 DNA follows: TGTGCCTGCAGTGAAGCGGTGACTAGCGGGATTGAAACTCTTCAGTACTTC. Protein product: CACSEAVTSGIETLQYF.

The V gene is TRBV7-2, the J gene TRBJ1-4; 8 bases line up with TRBD1. The length of the CDR3 is 14 residues. After removal of 4 bases from V and 6 bases from J, the junction contained 4 bases not matched to a gene. In germline, CDR1 is SGHTA, CDR2 FQGNSA. The CDR3 region has the DNA TGTGCCAGCAGCTCTGGGACAGGATATGAAAAACTGTTTTTT. This translates into CASSSGTGYEKLFF.

This clonotype has a handful of counts. The CDR3 loop is CASSLDGGLNTEAFF. The DNA for the CDR3 is TGTGCCAGCAGCTTAGACGGCGGTTTGAACACTGAAGCTTTCTTT. The V gene is TRBV7-6, the J gene TRBJ1-1; D ambiguous. V was clipped by 1 base and J by 0 bases, with 9 bases between them. Germline V lookup: CDR1 SGHVS, CDR2 FNYEAQ. The CDR3 extends over 15 amino acids. Complete variable domain (other parts from reference TRBV7-6 and TRBJ1-1): GAGVSQSPRYKVTKRGQDVALRCDPISGHVSLYWYRQALGQGPEFLTYFNYEAQQDKSGLPNDRFSAERPEGSISTLTIQRTEQRDSAMYRCASSLDGGLNTEAFFGQGTRLTVV.

The J gene is TRBJ2-3, the V gene TRBV7-3, with D unresolved. V gave up 1 base and J gave up 0 bases, with 11 bases separating them. The CDR3 consists of 16 residues. The germline V gene has CDR1 SGHTA and CDR2 FQGTGA. The CDR3 DNA sequence: TGTGCCAGCAGCTTAAAAAGGAGTGAGAGCACAGATACGCAGTATTTT. It translates to CASSLKRSESTDTQYF.

The chain links TRBV29-1 to TRBJ2-3; a possible D gene is TRBD2 (6 bases). V lost 3 bases, J lost 3 bases, and 10 bases lay in between. The CDR3 extends over 13 amino acids. Germline V gives CDR1 SQVTM, CDR2 ANQGSEA. CDR3 DNA sequence: TGCAGCGTTGACGGGGGAGTTACAGATACGCAGTATTTT. Its translation is CSVDGGVTDTQYF.

The chain uses TRBV7-2 and TRBJ2-2, with D possibly matching TRBD1 (6 bases). CDR3 length equals 14 residues. Germline lookup yields CDR1 SGHTA and CDR2 FQGNSA. With 6 bases removed from V and 0 bases from J, the gap between germline ends came to 8 bases. The CDR3 region has the DNA TGTGCCAGCAGACAGGGATCGAACACCGGGGAGCTGTTTTTT. Translation: CASRQGSNTGELFF. The full variable domain, in which reference TRBV7-2 and TRBJ2-2 provide the parts outside the CDR3, is GAGVSQSPSNKVTEKGKDVELRCDPISGHTALYWYRQSLGQGLEFLIYFQGNSAPDKSGLPSDRFSAERTGGSVSTLTIQRTQQEDSAVYLCASRQGSNTGELFFGEGSRLTVL.

This clonotype occurred once. One end of the junction does not line up with germline, which may come from a read error. The chain combines TRBV3-1 with TRBJ2-5, with D tentatively TRBD2 (6 bases). The DNA matches TRBJ2-7 better at its end, which makes the J call doubtful. The CDR3 sequence is 16 residues long. From germline, CDR1 is LGHDT and CDR2 YNNKEL (reference sequence). The CDR3 region has the DNA TGTGCCAGCTGCCAAGGAGATGGGGAGGAGACCTACGAGCAGTACTTC. It translates to CASCQGDGEETYEQYF.

This clonotype was observed once. The chain joins TRBV4-2 to TRBJ1-1, with 9 bases identical to TRBD1. The trim removed 4 bases at V and 3 bases at J, leaving 6 bases unmatched. The V gene's germline CDR1 is LGHNA and CDR2 YNFKEQ. The CDR3 covers 15 residues. CDR3 in amino acids: CASSPIDRGDTEAFF. CDR3 sequence (DNA): TGTGCCAGCAGCCCCATCGACAGGGGGGACACTGAAGCTTTCTTT.

This chain's CDR3 is CASRLRVNYGYTF. The CDR3 nucleotides are TGTGCCAGCCGCCTAAGAGTGAACTATGGCTACACCTTC. The J gene is TRBJ1-2, the V gene TRBV6-6; D is unclear. V lost 8 bases to trimming and J lost 2 bases, with 12 bases between them. CDR3 length: 13 residues. Germline CDR1 MNHNY, CDR2 SVGAGI (reference sequence).

The chain uses TRBV10-3 and TRBJ2-7, with unresolved D. The CDR3 has 14 residues. Germline V gives CDR1 ENHRY, CDR2 SYGVKD. The V gene lost 0 bases and the J gene lost 4 bases, with 10 bases spanning the gap. The CDR3 DNA is TGTGCCATCAGTGAGTCGAAAGGAAAGTACGAGCAGTACTTC. It codes for CAISESKGKYEQYF.

This clonotype came up a few times. The chain uses TRBV29-1 and TRBJ2-3; 12 nucleotides align to TRBD2. The V and J ends lost 2 bases and 1 base, in that order; junction bases with no gene match: 7. CDR1 SQVTM and CDR2 ANQGSEA come from the germline V gene. CDR3 length: 17 residues. The CDR3, as DNA: TGCAGCGTTGAAAGCCTAGCGGGAGGGCCAGGCACAGATACGCAGTATTTT. Its protein product is CSVESLAGGPGTDTQYF.

This clonotype showed up just a few times. The chain links TRBV28 to TRBJ2-2; D not certain. V shed 3 bases and J shed 7 bases, with 12 bases lying between them. The germline V gene encodes CDR1 MDHEN and CDR2 SYDVKM. This CDR3 region has 14 residues. Here the CDR3 DNA reads TGTGCCAGCAGTTTTAAGAACCAAGGCGGGGAGCTGTTTTTT. This encodes CASSFKNQGGELFF.

In this sample, this clonotype turned up a few times. The chain links TRBV5-6 to TRBJ2-7; D is unclear. The CDR3 contains 13 residues. Germline V gene data show CDR1 as SGHDT and CDR2 as YYEEEE. Between the trimmed V and J ends, which lost 2 bases and 4 bases, there was a span of 10 bases. CDR3 DNA: TGTGCCAGCAGCTTTCCTCCCCTTTACGAGCAGTACTTC. Translating it yields CASSFPPLYEQYF.

The DNA for the CDR3 is TGTGCCAGCAGCCAGACAGGGGGGATCTATGGCTACACCTTC. Translating it yields CASSQTGGIYGYTF. This rearrangement joins TRBV27 to TRBJ1-2; 9 bases are shared with TRBD1. The CDR3 is 14 amino acids. Germline trimming cut 6 bases from V and 4 bases from J; bases unmatched to any gene: 6. CDR1 is MNHEY and CDR2 is SMNVEV in the germline V gene (reference sequence).

CDR3 bases: TGCGCCAGCAGGGACAGGGGGCCTACAGATACGCAGTATTTT. Protein product: CASRDRGPTDTQYF. The gene calls are TRBV10-2 and TRBJ2-3; 11 nucleotides line up with TRBD1. Germline V CDR1 and CDR2: WSHSY, SAAADI. CDR3 length: 14 residues. J was trimmed by 3 bases and V by 6 bases; bases with no gene match: 2.

The chain is built from TRBV29-1 and TRBJ2-5; 7 nucleotides match TRBD2. The assigned J gene may be wrong: the sequence end matches TRBJ2-1 better. The CDR3 has 11 residues. Germline V lookup: CDR1 SQVTM, CDR2 ANQGSEA. CDR3 coding DNA: TGCAGCGCCCGACTAGCCAATGAGCAGTTCTTC. Protein: CSARLANEQFF.

This clonotype was counted once. This chain connects TRBV27 to TRBJ2-1; possibly TRBD1 for D (5 bases). Deletions cut 6 bases from V and 4 bases from J, with 13 bases between. The CDR3 sequence is 14 residues long. Germline-derived CDR1 and CDR2 are MNHEY and SMNVEV (reference sequence). This chain's CDR3 is CASRTDRTYNEQFF. In DNA, the CDR3 is TGTGCCAGCAGGACAGACCGAACGTACAATGAGCAGTTCTTC.

Concerning this clonotype: This may stem from a read error, because a much larger clone lies one nucleotide away. Because the CDR3 is missing its conserved closing phenylalanine or tryptophan, this is likely a read error. The J gene is TRBJ2-4, the V gene TRBV6-5; unclear D gene. This CDR3 spans 15 amino acids. The germline gives CDR1 MNHEY, CDR2 SVGAGI. V lost 7 bases to trimming and J lost 0 bases, with 13 bases between them. CDR3 nucleotides: TGTGCCAGCACCCCCCGGACCTTAGCCAAAAACATTCAGTACCTC. It yields the protein CASTPRTLAKNIQYL.

V is TRBV6-5 and J is TRBJ1-4; D is ambiguous. Germline V gene data show CDR1 as MNHEY and CDR2 as SVGAGI. The V and J ends lost 6 bases and 5 bases respectively, with 16 bases between them. The CDR3 is 15 amino acids. The DNA for the CDR3 is TGTGCCAGCAGCTTTAAGAGGGATTTAAATGAAAAACTGTTTTTT. It yields the protein CASSFKRDLNEKLFF.

The chain links TRBV7-7 to TRBJ2-5, with D possibly being TRBD1 (6 bases). The J call may be incorrect, as the DNA end agrees better with TRBJ2-1. The CDR3 totals 17 residues. From germline, CDR1 is SSHAT and CDR2 FNYEAQ (reference sequence). CDR3 sequence: CASSRETPGQGLNEQFF. The CDR3 nucleotides are TGTGCCAGCAGCCGAGAGACACCGGGACAAGGGTTAAATGAGCAGTTCTTC.

This clonotype was detected only a few times. The V call is TRBV29-1, the J call TRBJ2-3, with D perhaps TRBD1 (6 bases). CDR1 and CDR2 from the germline V gene are SQVTM and ANQGSEA. The CDR3 has 13 residues. The germline V and J ends were trimmed by 4 bases and 6 bases, with 14 bases remaining between them. CDR3 DNA sequence: TGCAGCGTTGCCCTCCGACAGGCGGATACGCAGTATTTT. Translated, it gives CSVALRQADTQYF.

The chain employs TRBV6-2 or TRBV6-3 and TRBJ2-7; TRBD2 matches at 9 bases. This CDR3 is 15 amino acids long. Germline V gene data show CDR1 as MNHEY and CDR2 as SVGEGT. V gave up 4 bases and J gave up 6 bases; unmatched junction bases: 10. The CDR3 region has the DNA TGTGCCAGCAGTTCTAGGGTAGCGGGAGAAGGCGAGCAGTACTTC. It specifies CASSSRVAGEGEQYF.

This clonotype was picked up a small number of times. A junction boundary mismatches the germline segment, possibly from a read error. The V and J genes are TRBV20-1 and TRBJ2-5; 10 nucleotides match TRBD2. Germline lookup yields CDR1 DFQATT and CDR2 SNEGSKA (reference sequence). The CDR3 extends over 14 amino acids. CDR3 sequence: CSAPAGGYQETQYF. The CDR3 DNA sequence: TGCAGTGCTCCAGCGGGGGGGTACCAGGAGACCCAGTACTTC.

This sequence joins TRBV6-5 and TRBJ2-5; D call uncertain. From germline, CDR1 is MNHEY and CDR2 SVGAGI. The CDR3 is 15 residues long. V was trimmed by 7 bases and J by 1 base, leaving 16 bases between them. The CDR3 region is CASNPDPGFQETQYF. In DNA form, the CDR3 reads TGTGCCAGCAACCCGGATCCGGGTTTCCAAGAGACCCAGTACTTC.

This clonotype was recorded at least ten times. The chain uses TRBV11-1 and TRBJ2-1, with 8 bases lining up with TRBD2. The CDR3 has 15 residues. V lost 0 bases and J lost 2; bases outside the gene matches: 0. From germline, CDR1 is SGHAT and CDR2 FQDESV (reference sequence). The CDR3, as DNA: TGTGCCAGCAGCTTAGCTAGCGGGGCCTACAATGAGCAGTTCTTC. Protein sequence: CASSLASGAYNEQFF.